This passage covers 32 T cell receptor beta chains from one sample sequenced in a study of breast tumors, draining lymph nodes, adjacent tissues. Via MiXCR, TCRdb re-called the multiplex PCR reads, giving one row per CDR3 protein. Of a few hundred thousand distinct CDR3 sequences listed, 30% to 35% were seen once; the top ten hold approximately 3.6%. The lymph nodes were axillary draining lymph nodes from breast cancer patients. Sequencing used axillary lymph node tissue. These receptors were taken from a female donor with breast cancer. Some clones in this sample may be carry-over from other donors' samples.

About this clonotype: One end of the junction fails to match germline, which may point to a read error. The rearrangement joins TRBV9 to TRBJ2-1, with 11 bases matching TRBD2. Germline V CDR1 and CDR2: SGDLS, YYNGEE. This CDR3 comprises 15 residues. In DNA, the CDR3 is TGTGCCAGCAGCGGTATAGCGGGAGGGTACAATGAGCCGTTCTTC. This codes for CASSGIAGGYNEPFF.

This clonotype was detected ten times or more. The rearrangement uses TRBV19 and TRBJ1-5; D is uncertain. This CDR3 has 13 residues. V lost 2 bases and J 6 bases, leaving 8 bases between the germline ends. Looked up from germline, CDR1 is LNHDA and CDR2 is SQIVND (reference sequence). The CDR3: CASSIITGQPQHF. For the CDR3, the DNA is TGTGCCAGTAGTATAATCACTGGTCAGCCCCAGCATTTT.

Worth noting for this clonotype: A much larger clonotype is one base distant, so this may be a read error. The chain recombines TRBV6-5 with TRBJ2-1, with a weak D call TRBD1 (6 bases). V gave up 11 bases and J gave up 8 bases, with 22 bases separating them. This CDR3 has 14 residues. From germline, CDR1 is MNHEY and CDR2 SVGAGI. This CDR3 reads CAGTPLGRGYEQFF. The CDR3 region has the DNA TGTGCCGGCACCCCCCTGGGCAGGGGATATGAGCAGTTCTTC.

This clonotype came up a few times. The V and J genes are TRBV19 and TRBJ1-1; 8 bases line up with TRBD1. The CDR3 spans 14 residues. Per germline, CDR1 LNHDA and CDR2 SQIVND (reference sequence). Germline trimming cut 0 bases from V and 11 bases from J; bases unmatched to any gene: 8. The CDR3 protein is CASSIDGTGTNAFF. The CDR3 nucleotides are TGTGCCAGTAGTATAGATGGGACAGGTACAAATGCTTTCTTT. Combining the CDR3 with reference TRBV19 and TRBJ1-1 gives the whole variable domain DGGITQSPKYLFRKEGQNVTLSCEQNLNHDAMYWYRQDPGQGLRLIYYSQIVNDFQKGDIAEGYSVSREKKESFPLTVTSAQKNPTAFYLCASSIDGTGTNAFFGQGTRLTVV.

The chain couples TRBV12-3 or TRBV12-4 to TRBJ1-2; 9 bases line up with TRBD1. The CDR3 totals 14 residues. Germline trimming cut 5 bases from V and 8 bases from J; bases unmatched to any gene: 9. The CDR3 spells CASSPTGQGTGYTF. The CDR3 bases are TGTGCCAGCAGTCCCACTGGACAGGGGACAGGCTACACCTTC.

This clonotype came up many times. This sequence joins TRBV20-1 and TRBJ2-2, with a possible D match to TRBD1 (6 bases). The CDR3 length is 14 residues. Germline V gene lookup returns CDR1 DFQATT and CDR2 SNEGSKA (reference sequence). V lost 6 bases to trimming and J lost 0 bases, with 11 bases between them. CDR3 sequence: CSASGVPNTGELFF. The CDR3 DNA is TGCAGTGCCTCAGGGGTTCCGAACACCGGGGAGCTGTTTTTT.

The V and J genes are TRBV2 and TRBJ2-2; D call uncertain. The V end lost 7 bases, the J end lost 6 bases, and 0 bases lay between the germline ends. Germline-derived CDR1 and CDR2 are SNHLY and FYNNEI. CDR3 length: 9 amino acids. In nucleotides, the CDR3 is TGTGCCAGCACCGGGGAGCTGTTTTTT. This translates into CASTGELFF.

The CDR3 DNA reads as TGTGCCAGCAGTCCCTTTTCAAGAGGCTTGGAGACCCAGTACTTC. Translating it yields CASSPFSRGLETQYF. The chain carries TRBV6-2 or TRBV6-3 and TRBJ2-5; D not resolved. CDR1 MNHEY and CDR2 SVGEGT come from the germline V gene. V dropped 5 bases and J dropped 5 bases, with 18 bases sitting between them. The CDR3 extends over 15 amino acids.

This clonotype was detected ten times or more. The V and J genes are TRBV4-1 and TRBJ1-6, with a possible D match to TRBD1 (6 bases). V was cut by 6 bases and J by 4 bases, with 13 bases left in between. Germline values: CDR1 MGHRA, CDR2 YSYEKL. This CDR3 has 15 residues. In nucleotides, the CDR3 is TGCGCCAGCAGACAACCAGGGGCGTATAATTCACCCCTCCACTTT. Protein sequence: CASRQPGAYNSPLHF.

In this sample, this clonotype turned up many times. The chain carries TRBV9 and TRBJ2-2; D gene unclear. Trimming stripped 3 bases from V and 4 bases from J, with 10 bases between. CDR1 is SGDLS and CDR2 is YYNGEE in the germline V gene. There are 14 residues in the CDR3. The CDR3 DNA follows: TGTGCCAGCAGCGACAGCTTCCTCACCGGGGAGCTGTTTTTT. Amino acids: CASSDSFLTGELFF.

This clonotype showed up many times. The CDR3 reads CASSQDMVDYNEQFF. The CDR3 DNA is TGCGCCAGCAGCCAAGATATGGTAGACTACAATGAGCAGTTCTTC. The rearrangement joins TRBV4-1 to TRBJ2-1; D not resolved. Trimming removed 0 bases from V and 3 bases from J, with 9 bases in between. The CDR3 extends over 15 amino acids. The germline gives CDR1 MGHRA, CDR2 YSYEKL.

Turning to this clonotype: A clone one base away is much larger, so this may be a read error. The chain recombines TRBV10-3 with TRBJ1-6; D gene uncertain. Germline-derived CDR1 and CDR2 are ENHRY and SYGVKD. There are 14 residues in the CDR3. CDR3 DNA sequence: TGTGCCAGCAGTGACCCGAGGGATAATTCACCCCTCTACTTT. Its translation is CASSDPRDNSPLYF.

This clonotype was detected only a few times. Germline and junction disagree at one end, which may indicate a read error. The J gene is TRBJ2-1, the V gene TRBV3-1; TRBD2 aligns across 11 bases. Germline CDR1 reads LGHDT; CDR2 reads YNNKEL (reference sequence). The CDR3 is 17 amino acids. The CDR3 is CVSSQDSGLAVYNEQFF. Here the CDR3 DNA reads TGTGTCAGCAGCCAAGACTCGGGACTAGCGGTCTACAATGAGCAGTTCTTC.

Comment on this clonotype: The junction does not match germline at one end; this may be a read error. The chain has TRBV6-5 and TRBJ1-2; D is uncertain. CDR1 MNHEY and CDR2 SVGAGI come from the germline V gene. This CDR3 has 13 amino acids. The CDR3 nucleotides read TGTGCCAGCAGTCACTCCCGTAACTATGGCTACACCTTC. This encodes CASSHSRNYGYTF.

This clonotype was found many times. The chain employs TRBV11-3 and TRBJ2-7; 11 bases agree with TRBD1. Germline CDR1 reads SGHNT; CDR2 reads YENEEA. The J segment lost 6 bases and the V segment lost 3 bases, leaving 10 bases of the junction unmatched. CDR3 length: 16 amino acids. CDR3 DNA sequence: TGTGCCAGCAGCTTTCGGGACAGGGGGACTCCAGGCGAGCAGTACTTC. As protein: CASSFRDRGTPGEQYF. The complete variable domain, with remaining parts taken from reference TRBV11-3 and TRBJ2-7, reads EAGVVQSPRYKIIEKKQPVAFWCNPISGHNTLYWYLQNLGQGPELLIRYENEEAVDDSQLPKDRFSAERLKGVDSTLKIQPAELGDSAVYLCASSFRDRGTPGEQYFGPGTRLTVT.

This chain links TRBV2 with TRBJ2-7; D not resolved. V lost 1 base and J lost 5, with 12 bases in between. CDR1 and CDR2 (germline): SNHLY, FYNNEI. The CDR3 runs to 14 residues. CDR3 in amino acids: CASSEVGYIDEQYF. In DNA form, the CDR3 reads TGTGCCAGCAGTGAAGTGGGTTATATAGACGAGCAGTACTTC.

This clonotype occurred a few times. This chain links TRBV5-5 with TRBJ2-4, with 8 bases matching TRBD1. This CDR3 comprises 16 residues. CDR1 and CDR2 from the germline V gene are SGHKS and YYEKEE (reference sequence). Trimming at V came to 0 bases and at J to 3 bases, leaving 5 bases not matched to a gene. The CDR3 here is CASSLADRGGKNIQYF. Here the CDR3 DNA reads TGTGCCAGCAGCTTGGCCGACAGGGGAGGCAAAAACATTCAGTACTTC.

This clonotype was recorded many times. The chain carries TRBV5-6 and TRBJ1-6; 8 bases fit TRBD1. The ends lost 4 bases at V and 10 bases at J; junction bases unmatched: 7. Per germline, CDR1 SGHDT and CDR2 YYEEEE. The CDR3 runs to 14 residues. The CDR3 loop is CASSPRQGQSPLHF. The CDR3 DNA follows: TGTGCCAGCAGCCCAAGACAGGGGCAATCACCCCTCCACTTT.

The chain employs TRBV27 and TRBJ1-2; 9 bases align to TRBD1. This CDR3 comprises 14 residues. V lost 2 bases to trimming and J lost 7 bases; unmatched junction nucleotides: 5. The V gene's germline CDR1 is MNHEY and CDR2 SMNVEV (reference sequence). The CDR3 DNA reads as TGTGCCAGCAGTTTACTCGGACAGGGGTCTGGCTACACCTTC. This gives the protein CASSLLGQGSGYTF.

This chain uses TRBV9 with TRBJ2-5; D possibly corresponds to TRBD2 (6 bases). CDR1 is SGDLS and CDR2 is YYNGEE in the germline V gene. Trimming removed 2 bases from V and 5 bases from J, with 13 bases in between. The CDR3 spans 14 residues. The CDR3 nucleotides read TGTGCCAGCAGCGTCGACGGGAGCGGGGAGACCCAGTACTTC. It yields the protein CASSVDGSGETQYF.

This clonotype showed up many times. V and J are TRBV10-2 and TRBJ1-2; D is undetermined. Trimming removed 1 base from V and 8 bases from J, with 8 bases in between. This CDR3 spans 12 amino acids. The germline CDR1 and CDR2 sequences are WSHSY and SAAADI. The CDR3 nucleotides read TGCGCCAGCAGTGAGTGGAGAGGCGGCTACACCTTC. This codes for CASSEWRGGYTF.

This clonotype was counted many times. The chain employs TRBV20-1 and TRBJ2-3; TRBD2 matches 10 bases. After removal of 3 bases from V and 6 bases from J, the junction contained 6 bases not matched to a gene. The CDR3 extends over 14 amino acids. Looked up from germline, CDR1 is DFQATT and CDR2 is SNEGSKA (reference sequence). DNA of the CDR3: TGCAGTGCTAGTCCAGCGGGGGGGCTTGATACGCAGTATTTT. Translation gives CSASPAGGLDTQYF.

This clonotype was counted at least ten times. In nucleotides, the CDR3 is TGCAGTGCTAGGGATGGGACTAGCGGGCCAGCCTACGAGCAGTACTTC. Protein product: CSARDGTSGPAYEQYF. The V and J genes are TRBV20-1 and TRBJ2-7; 12 bases line up with TRBD2. V was clipped by 3 bases and J by 2 bases; unmatched bases: 8. The germline V gene encodes CDR1 DFQATT and CDR2 SNEGSKA (reference sequence). This CDR3 comprises 16 residues.

This clonotype was recorded a few times. The V and J genes are TRBV4-1 and TRBJ2-7; 9 positions match TRBD1. Germline V lookup: CDR1 MGHRA, CDR2 YSYEKL. V was pared by 5 bases and J by 3 bases, with 2 bases of the junction left unmatched. The CDR3 sequence is 13 residues long. The CDR3: CASSKGQGYEQYF. CDR3 DNA: TGCGCCAGCAGCAAGGGACAGGGCTACGAGCAGTACTTC.

This chain uses TRBV7-9 with TRBJ2-3, with D perhaps TRBD2 (5 bases). CDR1 is SEHNR, CDR2 FQNEAQ, per germline (reference sequence). V lost 3 bases, J lost 1 base, and 17 bases lay in between. The CDR3 spans 17 residues. CDR3 amino acids: CASSFYDGGFGTDTQYF. The CDR3 nucleotides read TGTGCCAGCAGCTTTTATGACGGCGGGTTTGGCACAGATACGCAGTATTTT.

This clonotype was observed once. The junction departs from the called germline gene at one end, perhaps through a read error. V usage is TRBV5-1 and J usage is TRBJ1-6; TRBD1 matches at 9 bases. Germline V CDR1 and CDR2: SGHRS, YFSETQ. CDR3 length: 15 amino acids. The CDR3: CAGSLDTGGNSPLHF. Here the CDR3 DNA reads TGCGCCGGCAGCTTGGATACAGGGGGCAATTCACCCCTCCACTTT.

This clonotype was detected a few times. For the CDR3, the DNA is TGTGCCAGCAGGCCCTCCCAGGGGAACTATGGCTACACCTTC. Its protein is CASRPSQGNYGYTF. This sequence joins TRBV6-1 and TRBJ1-2; the D gene is possibly TRBD1 (6 bases). In germline, CDR1 is MNHNS, CDR2 SASEGT. Trimming took off 6 bases at V and 2 bases at J, with 13 bases between the two ends. The CDR3 is made up of 14 amino acids.

Concerning this clonotype itself: This may arise from a read error, as a much more abundant clone is one base away. The rearrangement uses TRBV5-1 and TRBJ2-7; D unresolved. This CDR3 is 13 amino acids long. Germline CDR1 SGHRS, CDR2 YFSETQ. DNA for the CDR3: TGCGCCAGCAGCTCCGTCAGACGGTACGACCAGTACTTC. Amino acids: CASSSVRRYDQYF. Drawing the rest from reference TRBV5-1 and TRBJ2-7, the complete variable domain is KAGVTQTPRYLIKTRGQQVTLSCSPISGHRSVSWYQQTPGQGLQFLFEYFSETQRNKGNFPGRFSGRQFSNSRSEMNVSTLELGDSALYLCASSSVRRYDQYFGPGTRLTVT.

The chain is built from TRBV7-6 and TRBJ1-6; D is unresolved. CDR1 is SGHVS and CDR2 is FNYEAQ in the germline V gene. With 4 bases removed from V and 10 bases from J, the gap between germline ends came to 11 bases. The CDR3 is 13 residues long. The CDR3 coding sequence is TGTGCCAGCAGCTCCTTAGCGGGATCACCCCTCCACTTT. Its translation: CASSSLAGSPLHF.

The rearrangement uses TRBV20-1 and TRBJ1-2, with 12 positions matching TRBD1. V was pared by 6 bases and J by 7 bases, with 12 bases of the junction left unmatched. There are 15 residues in the CDR3. The germline CDR1 and CDR2 sequences are DFQATT and SNEGSKA (reference sequence). The CDR3 bases are TGCAGTGCCGCGCCCCGGGACAGGGGGCCTCGTGGCTACACCTTC. Translation: CSAAPRDRGPRGYTF.

This clonotype occurred many times. J is TRBJ1-5 and V is TRBV24-1; 7 bases map to TRBD1. The length of the CDR3 is 15 residues. V lost 5 bases, J lost 5 bases, and 8 bases stayed unmatched. Germline loops: CDR1 KGHDR, CDR2 SFDVKD. CDR3 DNA sequence: TGTGCCACCAGTGCGTCGGGCAGGGGGGATCAGCCCCAGCATTTT. The encoded protein is CATSASGRGDQPQHF.

At least ten counts were recorded for this clonotype. The rearrangement joins TRBV7-6 to TRBJ2-3; either TRBD1 or TRBD2 may fit D (5 bases each). Deletions cut 1 base from V and 9 bases from J, with 11 bases between. This CDR3 has 13 amino acids. Germline CDR1 is SGHVS and CDR2 is FNYEAQ. The CDR3 coding sequence is TGTGCCAGCAGCTTAGATACCAGGGACACGCAGTATTTT. Translation gives CASSLDTRDTQYF.